These 9 T cell receptor beta chains share one sample of origin, sequenced in a study of T cells after yellow fever vaccination. Via MiXCR, TCRdb re-called the 5' RACE reads, giving one row per CDR3 protein. The sample has 150,000 to 200,000 distinct CDR3 sequences, around 7.3% seen once. The sequences come from CD4+ T cells sorted from PBMCs, collected about 5 days after the first yellow fever vaccination. All receptors derive from a man younger than 30 who received the YFV17D yellow fever vaccine.

This chain uses TRBV6-2 or TRBV6-3 with TRBJ2-1; D may be TRBD2 (6 bases). V was shortened by 6 bases and J by 4 bases, with 16 bases between the two germline ends. CDR1 is MNHEY and CDR2 is SVGEGT in the germline V gene. The CDR3 extends over 15 amino acids. CDR3 nucleotides: TGTGCCAGCAGCCCCGGACTATTTCCTTACAATGAGCAGTTCTTC. Protein: CASSPGLFPYNEQFF.

In its sample, this clonotype was seen many times. The V gene is TRBV4-2, the J gene TRBJ2-6; weak D call: TRBD2 (6 bases). The germline V gene encodes CDR1 LGHNA and CDR2 YNFKEQ. The CDR3 is 18 amino acids. The germline V and J ends were trimmed by 0 bases and 0 bases, with 12 bases remaining between them. The DNA for the CDR3 is TGTGCCAGCAGCCAAGAAGCTGGGACTGGCTCTGGGGCCAACGTCCTGACTTTC. Its protein is CASSQEAGTGSGANVLTF.

A few counts support this clonotype. The chain has TRBV10-1 and TRBJ2-5; no firm D call. V was pared by 0 bases and J by 1 base, with 3 bases between. Germline CDR1 reads WNHNN; CDR2 reads SYGVQD (reference sequence). This CDR3 has 13 amino acids. The CDR3 DNA reads TGCGCCAGCAGTGAGTCTGGCCAAGAGACCCAGTACTTC. This encodes CASSESGQETQYF.

This clonotype was observed many times. V gene TRBV5-1 combines with J gene TRBJ2-1; 10 nucleotides match TRBD1. The CDR3 totals 15 residues. Trimming removed 4 bases from V and 8 bases from J; junction bases left unmatched: 9. Germline CDR1 and CDR2: SGHRS and YFSETQ. CDR3 region: CASSPTGTGDHEQFF. CDR3 nucleotide sequence: TGCGCCAGCAGCCCAACCGGGACAGGGGATCATGAGCAGTTCTTC.

This clonotype was seen ten or more times. This chain uses TRBV5-6 with TRBJ1-2; 8 bases are a match to TRBD1. The CDR3 is 16 amino acids. J gave up 0 bases and V 0 bases, and 4 bases lay outside the gene matches. In germline, CDR1 is SGHDT, CDR2 YYEEEE. CDR3 nucleotide sequence: TGTGCCAGCAGCTTGGGGACAGGGTTAGCTAACTATGGCTACACCTTC. As protein: CASSLGTGLANYGYTF.

This clonotype was seen at least ten times. This rearrangement joins TRBV5-1 to TRBJ1-2; D is ambiguous. The CDR3 is 13 residues long. Per germline, CDR1 SGHRS and CDR2 YFSETQ. Trimming removed 0 bases from V and 4 bases from J, with 7 bases in between. This CDR3 is CASSLEVSYGYTF. The CDR3 DNA reads TGCGCCAGCAGCTTGGAGGTCAGCTATGGCTACACCTTC.

The table lists this clonotype with a few counts. The chain combines TRBV12-3 or TRBV12-4 with TRBJ2-3, with 7 bases identical to TRBD1. CDR3 length: 15 amino acids. Trimming cost V 6 bases and J 4 bases; bases outside gene matches: 10. DNA of the CDR3: TGTGCCAGCAGCCACCGACAGGGTACAGCAGATACGCAGTATTTT. Translation gives CASSHRQGTADTQYF.

This clonotype was found a few times. V usage is TRBV18 and J usage is TRBJ2-5, with D maybe TRBD1 (5 bases). In germline, CDR1 is KGHSH, CDR2 LQKENI. Trimming cost V 4 bases and J 5 bases, with 11 bases left between them. This CDR3 contains 13 residues. For the CDR3, the DNA is TGTGCCAGCTCACTGGACACCTCGGAGACCCAGTACTTC. Residues: CASSLDTSETQYF.

This chain connects TRBV9 to TRBJ1-2; the D gene is possibly TRBD1 (5 bases). V lost 3 bases and J 0 bases, leaving 9 bases between the germline ends. This CDR3 spans 14 amino acids. Germline V gene sequence: CDR1 SGDLS, CDR2 YYNGEE. For the CDR3, the DNA is TGTGCCAGCAGCGCGCAGGGAGCTAACTATGGCTACACCTTC. Encoded protein: CASSAQGANYGYTF.